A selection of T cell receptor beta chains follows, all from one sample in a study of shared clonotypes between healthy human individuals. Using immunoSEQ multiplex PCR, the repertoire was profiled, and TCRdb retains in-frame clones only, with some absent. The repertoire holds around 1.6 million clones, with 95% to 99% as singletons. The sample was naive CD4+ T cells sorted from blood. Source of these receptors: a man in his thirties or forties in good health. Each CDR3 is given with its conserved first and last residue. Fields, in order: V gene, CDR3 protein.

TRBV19	CASSPPMGLQPQHF
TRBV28	CASSFTHRTSGTNSYNEQFF
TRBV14	CASSQWTGGAYNEQFF
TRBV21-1	CASSDLLGAGWNGYTF
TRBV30	CAWSGTGNQPQHF
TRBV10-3	CAISLVARDEQFF
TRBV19	CASRTLLLGDGVHF
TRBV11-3	CASSFRGTNTGELFF
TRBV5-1	CASSLTPLSGTEAFF
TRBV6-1	CASRTVEQGEAFF
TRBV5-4	CASSPGLAGGGGYNEQFF
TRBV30	CAARTSGIPSYNEQFF
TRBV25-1	CASSESGTGQFF
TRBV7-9	CASSLGRGEANVLTF